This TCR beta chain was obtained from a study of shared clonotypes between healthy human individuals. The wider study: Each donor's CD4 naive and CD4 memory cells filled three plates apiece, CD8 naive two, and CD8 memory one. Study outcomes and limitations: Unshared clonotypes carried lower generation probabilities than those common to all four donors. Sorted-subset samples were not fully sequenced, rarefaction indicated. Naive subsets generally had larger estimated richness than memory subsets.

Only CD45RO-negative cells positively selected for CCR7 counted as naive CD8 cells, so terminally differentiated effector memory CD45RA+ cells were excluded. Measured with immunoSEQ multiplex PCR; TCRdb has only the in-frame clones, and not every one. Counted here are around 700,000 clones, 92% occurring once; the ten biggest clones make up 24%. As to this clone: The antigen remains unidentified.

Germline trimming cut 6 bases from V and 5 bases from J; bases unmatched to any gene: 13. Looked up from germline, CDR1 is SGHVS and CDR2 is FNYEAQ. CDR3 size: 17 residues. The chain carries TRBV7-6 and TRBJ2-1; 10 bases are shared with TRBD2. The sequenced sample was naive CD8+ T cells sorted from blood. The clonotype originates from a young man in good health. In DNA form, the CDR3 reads TGTGCCAGCAGTCTAGCGGGAGTAACCATGAATCACAATGAGCAGTTCTTC. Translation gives CASSLAGVTMNHNEQFF.